These T cell receptor beta chains were read from a single sample in a study of shared clonotypes between healthy human individuals. Profiling relied on immunoSEQ multiplex PCR, and the TCRdb table lists in-frame clones only, not all of them. The sample lists 330,000 or so clones, about 73% occurring once. Specimen: memory CD4+ T cells sorted from blood. These receptors were obtained from a man aged 30 to 45 in good health. CDR3s leave out the opening cysteine and the closing phenylalanine or tryptophan. Rows give clone size only sometimes, using once, few, many, or a class for an expanded clone.

j_call	clone_size	cdr3_length	v_call	cdr3_aa
TRBJ1-5	-	13	TRBV5-1	ASSLKGGADQPQH
TRBJ2-7	-	13	TRBV5-1	ASSPRGDNSYEQY
TRBJ2-7	once	19	TRBV21-1	AATGCRRSKDPARLVDEQY
TRBJ1-6	-	17	TRBV12-2	ASRLGGQGRTSYNSPLH
TRBJ2-7	-	13	TRBV28	ASSPGTGSPYEQY
TRBJ1-1	few	14	TRBV10-3	AISEPRDRIYTEAF
TRBJ2-2	-	13	TRBV18	ASSPPQGHTGELF
TRBJ2-3	-	13	TRBV5-4	ASSLDLASTDTQY
TRBJ2-3	-	14	TRBV29-1	SVPGVSGRATDTQY
TRBJ2-5	-	13	TRBV9	ASSRAPSNQETQY
TRBJ2-3	-	12	TRBV6-4	ASSATRTTDTQY
TRBJ2-5	-	13	TRBV4-1	ASSQSAGVLETQY
TRBJ1-2	few	11	TRBV14	ASSQDYSYGYT
TRBJ2-1	-	12	TRBV7-2	ASGPSRGKNEQF
TRBJ1-1	-	12	TRBV10-3	AISQTGTDTEAF
TRBJ1-2	-	11	TRBV7-8	ASSLIEIGGYT
TRBJ2-5	few	12	TRBV5-4	ASSYTGTQETQY
TRBJ2-7	-	12	TRBV5-5	ASSWTSGVSEQY
TRBJ2-3	-	12	TRBV5-1	ASSISDHTDTQY
TRBJ2-1	many	16	TRBV5-4	ASSPGFSGRGSYNEQF
TRBJ2-5	-	11	TRBV18	ASSRDRSETQY
TRBJ2-1	-	15	TRBV10-2	ASSDREGPGIYNEQF
TRBJ2-4	-	15	TRBV19	ASSTSFDRIAKNIQY
TRBJ2-6	-	13	TRBV9	ASSTWGAGANVLT
TRBJ1-5	once	11	TRBV19	ASSEGRNQPQH
TRBJ1-1	few	10	TRBV19	ASGREYSEAF
TRBJ2-2	-	11	TRBV5-1	ASSEEGAGELF
TRBJ2-7	-	14	TRBV27	ASSLLSTAAVYEQY
TRBJ1-4	-	15	TRBV5-1	ASSSVGQGRGGEKLF
TRBJ1-5	-	16	TRBV4-1	ASSQETRQGASNQPQH
TRBJ1-5	-	13	TRBV28	ASGKDRQGNQPQH
TRBJ2-1	-	12	TRBV18	ASSLGDFKNEQF
TRBJ2-1	-	13	TRBV11-2	ASSLSLAGANEQF
TRBJ2-1	few	17	TRBV4-3	ASSQVFGSGTSSYNEQF
TRBJ2-5	-	14	TRBV19	ASKNTGTGNRETQY
TRBJ1-1	-	15	TRBV2	ASSQGQSFIMNTEAF
TRBJ2-7	-	10	TRBV10-3	AISERENEQY
TRBJ1-1	-	15	TRBV4-3	ASSQDSIRTGNTEAF
TRBJ2-5	-	15	TRBV5-1	ASSLPGGLPVGETQY
TRBJ2-5	-	13	TRBV5-1	ASSPGTRGGETQY
TRBJ2-3	-	13	TRBV6-1	ASSEVWGSTDTQY
TRBJ2-3	-	10	TRBV5-1	ASSTGADTQY
TRBJ2-3	-	11	TRBV9	ASSVGYPDTQY
TRBJ1-5	-	13	TRBV18	ASSPGRVLNQPQH
TRBJ2-3	-	12	TRBV25-1	ASSVTGATDTQY
TRBJ2-1	few	11	TRBV18	ASSPQGSSEQF